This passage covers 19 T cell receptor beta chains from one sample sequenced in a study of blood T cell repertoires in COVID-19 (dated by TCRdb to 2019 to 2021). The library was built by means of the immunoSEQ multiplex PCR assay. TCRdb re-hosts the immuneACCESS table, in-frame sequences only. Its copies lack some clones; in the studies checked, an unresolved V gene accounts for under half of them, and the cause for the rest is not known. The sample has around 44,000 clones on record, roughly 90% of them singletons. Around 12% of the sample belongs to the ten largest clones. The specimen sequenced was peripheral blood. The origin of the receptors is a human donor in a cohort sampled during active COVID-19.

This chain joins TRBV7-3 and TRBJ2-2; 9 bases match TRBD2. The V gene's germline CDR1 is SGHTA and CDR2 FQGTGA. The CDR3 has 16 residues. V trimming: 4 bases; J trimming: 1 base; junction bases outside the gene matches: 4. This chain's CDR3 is CASSSRTSENTGELFF. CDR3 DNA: TGTGCCAGCAGCTCCCGGACTAGCGAGAACACCGGGGAGCTGTTTTTT.

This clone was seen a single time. The CDR3 DNA reads as TGTGCCAGTACCGGAACCTCGCCCGGGACAGGGAGGGACCCTTATAGCAATCAGCCCCAGCATTTT. This encodes CASTGTSPGTGRDPYSNQPQHF. The rearrangement uses TRBV19 and TRBJ1-5, with 9 bases matching TRBD1. The CDR3 runs to 22 residues. Per germline, CDR1 LNHDA and CDR2 SQIVND (reference sequence). The trim removed 7 bases at V and 0 bases at J, leaving 25 bases unmatched.

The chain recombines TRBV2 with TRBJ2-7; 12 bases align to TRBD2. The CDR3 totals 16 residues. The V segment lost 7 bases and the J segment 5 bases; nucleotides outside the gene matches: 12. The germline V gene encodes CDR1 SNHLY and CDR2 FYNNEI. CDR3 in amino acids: CASNNPGLAGSDEQYF. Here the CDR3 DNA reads TGTGCCAGCAATAACCCGGGACTAGCGGGTAGCGACGAGCAGTACTTC.

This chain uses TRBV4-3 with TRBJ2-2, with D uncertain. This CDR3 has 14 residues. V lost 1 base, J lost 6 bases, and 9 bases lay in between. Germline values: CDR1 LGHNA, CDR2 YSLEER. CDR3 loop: CASSQGVLAGELFF. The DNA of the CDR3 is TGCGCCAGCAGCCAAGGGGTTCTAGCCGGGGAGCTGTTTTTT.

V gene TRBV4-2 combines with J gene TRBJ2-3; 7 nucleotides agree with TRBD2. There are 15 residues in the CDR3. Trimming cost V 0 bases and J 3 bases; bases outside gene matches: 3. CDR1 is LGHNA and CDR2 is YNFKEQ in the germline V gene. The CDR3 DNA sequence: TGTGCCAGCAGCCAAGATCTAGCGGTGACAGATACGCAGTATTTT. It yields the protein CASSQDLAVTDTQYF.

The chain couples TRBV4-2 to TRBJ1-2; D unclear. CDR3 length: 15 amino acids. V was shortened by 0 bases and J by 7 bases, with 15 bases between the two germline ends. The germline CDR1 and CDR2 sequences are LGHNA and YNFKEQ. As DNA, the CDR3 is TGTGCCAGCAGCCAAGACGCGGCAGCAACTACTGGCTACACCTTC. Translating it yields CASSQDAAATTGYTF.

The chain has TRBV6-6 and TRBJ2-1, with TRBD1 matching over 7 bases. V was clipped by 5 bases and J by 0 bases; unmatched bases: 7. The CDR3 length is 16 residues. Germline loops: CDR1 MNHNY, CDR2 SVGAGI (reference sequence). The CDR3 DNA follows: TGTGCCAGCAGTCGAGGGACAGTAAGCTCCTACAATGAGCAGTTCTTC. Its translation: CASSRGTVSSYNEQFF.

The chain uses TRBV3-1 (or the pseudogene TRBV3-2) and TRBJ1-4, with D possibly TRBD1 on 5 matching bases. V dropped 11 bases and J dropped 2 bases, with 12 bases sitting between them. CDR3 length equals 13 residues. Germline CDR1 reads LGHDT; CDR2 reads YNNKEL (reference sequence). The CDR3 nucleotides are TGTGCCGCTTCAGGGAGGACTAATGAAAAACTGTTTTTT. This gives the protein CAASGRTNEKLFF.

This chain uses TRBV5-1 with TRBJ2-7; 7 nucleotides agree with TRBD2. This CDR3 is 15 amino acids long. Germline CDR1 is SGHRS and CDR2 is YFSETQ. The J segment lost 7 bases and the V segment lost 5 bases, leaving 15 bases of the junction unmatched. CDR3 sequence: CASRFGRETPWEQYF. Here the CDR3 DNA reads TGCGCCAGCAGATTCGGGCGGGAGACGCCTTGGGAGCAGTACTTC.

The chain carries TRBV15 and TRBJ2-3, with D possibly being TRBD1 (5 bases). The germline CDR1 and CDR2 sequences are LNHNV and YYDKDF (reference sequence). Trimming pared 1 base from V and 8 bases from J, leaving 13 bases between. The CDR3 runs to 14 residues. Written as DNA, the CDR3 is TGTGCCACCAGCAGAGTTCCCCGACAGTTTACGCAGTATTTT. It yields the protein CATSRVPRQFTQYF.

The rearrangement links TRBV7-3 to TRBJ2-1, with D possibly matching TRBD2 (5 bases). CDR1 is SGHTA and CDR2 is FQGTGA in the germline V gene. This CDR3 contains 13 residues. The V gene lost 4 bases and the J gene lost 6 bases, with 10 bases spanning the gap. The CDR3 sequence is CASSYRRGNEQFF. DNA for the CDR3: TGTGCCAGCAGCTACCGACGGGGCAATGAGCAGTTCTTC.

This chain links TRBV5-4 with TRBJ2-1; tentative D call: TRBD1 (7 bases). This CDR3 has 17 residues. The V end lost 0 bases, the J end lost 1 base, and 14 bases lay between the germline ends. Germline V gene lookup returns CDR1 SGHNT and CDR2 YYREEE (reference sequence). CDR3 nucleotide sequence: TGTGCCAGCAGCTTGGAGGGCAGGGGGGCGTCCTACAATGAGCAGTTCTTC. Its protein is CASSLEGRGASYNEQFF.

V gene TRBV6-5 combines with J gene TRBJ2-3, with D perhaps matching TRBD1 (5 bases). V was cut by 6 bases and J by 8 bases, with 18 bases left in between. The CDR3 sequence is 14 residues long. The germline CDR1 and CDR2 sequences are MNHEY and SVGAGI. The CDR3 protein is CASSRLVQGGTQYF. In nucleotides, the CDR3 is TGTGCCAGCAGCCGACTCGTCCAGGGCGGTACGCAGTATTTT.

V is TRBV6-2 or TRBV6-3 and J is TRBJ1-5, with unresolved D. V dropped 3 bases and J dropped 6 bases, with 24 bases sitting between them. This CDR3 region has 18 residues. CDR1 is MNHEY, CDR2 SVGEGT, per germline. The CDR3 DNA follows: TGTGCCAGCAGTTATGGTCTTGGCGGGTACGAGATACCTCAGCCCCAGCATTTT. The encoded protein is CASSYGLGGYEIPQPQHF.

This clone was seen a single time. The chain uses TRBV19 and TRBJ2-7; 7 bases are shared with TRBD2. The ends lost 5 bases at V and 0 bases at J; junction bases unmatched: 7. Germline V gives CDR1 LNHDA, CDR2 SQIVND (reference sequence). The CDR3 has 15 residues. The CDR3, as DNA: TGTGCCAGTAGTTTGTCAGCGGGAAACTCCTACGAGCAGTACTTC. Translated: CASSLSAGNSYEQYF.

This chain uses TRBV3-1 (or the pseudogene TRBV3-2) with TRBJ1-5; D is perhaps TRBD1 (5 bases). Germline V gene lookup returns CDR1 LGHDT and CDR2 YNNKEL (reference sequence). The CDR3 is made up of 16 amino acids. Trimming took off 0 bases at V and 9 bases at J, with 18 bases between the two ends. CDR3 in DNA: TGTGCCAGCAGCCAAGATTCCGGGGTGGGGGGACGGCCCCAGCATTTT. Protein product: CASSQDSGVGGRPQHF.

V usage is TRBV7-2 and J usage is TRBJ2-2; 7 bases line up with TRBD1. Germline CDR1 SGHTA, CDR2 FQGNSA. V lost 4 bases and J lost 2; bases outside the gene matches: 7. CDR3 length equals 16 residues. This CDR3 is CASSSTGTVNTGELFF. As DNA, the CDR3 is TGTGCCAGCAGCTCCACGGGGACAGTAAACACCGGGGAGCTGTTTTTT. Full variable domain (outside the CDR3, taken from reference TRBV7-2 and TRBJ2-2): GAGVSQSPSNKVTEKGKDVELRCDPISGHTALYWYRQSLGQGLEFLIYFQGNSAPDKSGLPSDRFSAERTGGSVSTLTIQRTQQEDSAVYLCASSSTGTVNTGELFFGEGSRLTVL.

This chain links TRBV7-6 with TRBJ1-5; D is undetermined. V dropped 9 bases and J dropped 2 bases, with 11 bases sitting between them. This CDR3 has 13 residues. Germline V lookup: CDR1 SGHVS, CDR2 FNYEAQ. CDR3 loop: CASRRVGNQPQHF. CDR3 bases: TGTGCCAGTCGTCGCGTGGGCAATCAGCCCCAGCATTTT.

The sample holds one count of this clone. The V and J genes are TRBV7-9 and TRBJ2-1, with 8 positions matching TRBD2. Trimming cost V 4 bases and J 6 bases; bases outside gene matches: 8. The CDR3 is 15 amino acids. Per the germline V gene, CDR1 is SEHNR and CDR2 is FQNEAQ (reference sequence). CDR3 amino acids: CASSSGLGGSNEQFF. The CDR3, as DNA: TGTGCCAGCAGCTCGGGACTAGGGGGATCCAATGAGCAGTTCTTC.